Below, 3 T cell receptor beta chains from the same sample are listed, as sequenced in a study of blood T cell repertoires in COVID-19. Sequencing was performed with immunoSEQ multiplex PCR; in TCRdb, only in-frame clones are kept and a portion is missing. The table records tens of thousands of clones, nearly 80% of them present only once. The sample consisted of peripheral blood. Receptor source: a man in his sixties or seventies with COVID-19, enrolled during active disease.

On this clone itself: The junction departs from germline at one end; a sequencing error may be responsible. The chain employs TRBV5-1 and TRBJ1-1; 7 bases map to TRBD1. Looked up from germline, CDR1 is SGHRS and CDR2 is YFSETQ. The CDR3 spans 12 residues. CDR3 in DNA: TGCGCCAGCAGCGAGTCGGGACAGAGGCAGGTCTTT. Its translation is CASSESGQRQVF.

The CDR3 loop reads CASSSPQGAVDYGYTF. The CDR3 DNA reads TGCGCCAGCAGCTCACCACAGGGGGCGGTTGACTATGGCTACACCTTC. This rearrangement joins TRBV5-1 to TRBJ1-2, with TRBD1 identical over 9 bases. The CDR3 spans 16 residues. V was clipped by 3 bases and J by 3 bases; unmatched bases: 9. Germline-derived CDR1 and CDR2 are SGHRS and YFSETQ.

The chain combines TRBV7-3 with TRBJ2-1; maybe TRBD1 (6 bases). The CDR3 is 17 amino acids. CDR1 is SGHTA, CDR2 FQGTGA, per germline. V gave up 5 bases and J gave up 5 bases, with 22 bases separating them. This CDR3 reads CASSEDPLTWGHNEQFF. In DNA, the CDR3 is TGTGCCAGCAGCGAAGATCCACTTACCTGGGGGCACAATGAGCAGTTCTTC.